This T cell receptor beta chain emerged from a study of T cell responses to AZD1222 COVID-19 vaccine. CDR3 size: 15 residues. Germline values: CDR1 MGHRA, CDR2 YSYEKL. Trimming shortened V by 0 bases and J by 11 bases, and 20 bases separated the two germline ends. The repertoire was sequenced with immunoSEQ multiplex PCR; TCRdb's copy has only in-frame clones and lacks some. The sample lists 100,000 or so clones; 90% were seen once. This clonotype was sampled from an adult in good health. The chain links TRBV4-1 to TRBJ2-7; D is uncertain. Specimen: peripheral blood, collected on day 0 of AZD1222 vaccination. The CDR3 nucleotides read TGCGCCAGCAGCCAAGACCCGGTGACGTTACGAGTGGAGTACTTC. Its translation: CASSQDPVTLRVEYF.